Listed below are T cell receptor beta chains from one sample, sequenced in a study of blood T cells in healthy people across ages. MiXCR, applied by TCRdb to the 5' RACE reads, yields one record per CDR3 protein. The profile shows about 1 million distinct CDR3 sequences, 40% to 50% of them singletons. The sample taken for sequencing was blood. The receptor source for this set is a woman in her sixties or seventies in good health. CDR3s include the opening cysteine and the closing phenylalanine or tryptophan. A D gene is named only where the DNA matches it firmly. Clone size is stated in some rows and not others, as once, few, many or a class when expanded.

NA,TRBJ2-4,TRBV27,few,TGTGCCAGCAGAGGGGGACAAACCAAAAACATTCAGTACTTC,CASRGGQTKNIQYF
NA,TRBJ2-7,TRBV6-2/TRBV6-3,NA,TGTGCCAGCAGTTACGGGCGGGCCATCGAGCAGTACTTC,CASSYGRAIEQYF
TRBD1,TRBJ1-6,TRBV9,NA,TGTGCCAGCAGCGGGTCGGGACAGGGCAATTCACCCCTCCACTTT,CASSGSGQGNSPLHF
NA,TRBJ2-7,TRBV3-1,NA,TGTGCCAGCAGCCAAGATAGACGGACCTACGAGCAGTACTTC,CASSQDRRTYEQYF
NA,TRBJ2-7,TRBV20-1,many,TGCAGTGCTAGTGCCCATGTAGACTACGAGCAGTACTTC,CSASAHVDYEQYF
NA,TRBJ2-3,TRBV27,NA,TGTGCCAGCAGTTTATCGGGTCAGGGCCCGATGGGCACAGATACGCAGTATTTT,CASSLSGQGPMGTDTQYF
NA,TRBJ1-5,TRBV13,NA,TGTGCCAGCAGCTTAGGTCGCAGGGATGGCAATCAGCCCCAGCATTTT,CASSLGRRDGNQPQHF
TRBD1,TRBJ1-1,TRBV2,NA,TGTGCCAGCAGTGAAACGACAGGGTACACTGAAGCTTTCTTT,CASSETTGYTEAFF
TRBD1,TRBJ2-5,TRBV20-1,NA,TGCAGTGCCGCAATCCGGACAGGGACTGGAACCCAGTACTTC,CSAAIRTGTGTQYF
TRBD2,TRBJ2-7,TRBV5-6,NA,TGTGCCAGCAGCTTGTCTAGCGGGAGGGTCGAGCAGTACTTC,CASSLSSGRVEQYF
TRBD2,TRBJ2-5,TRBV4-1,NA,TGCGCCAGCAGCGAGCGACTAGCGACTCAAGAGACCCAGTACTTC,CASSERLATQETQYF
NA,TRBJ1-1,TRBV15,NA,TGTGCCACCAGCAGGTCATCGATGAACACTGAAGCTTTCTTT,CATSRSSMNTEAFF
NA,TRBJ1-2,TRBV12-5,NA,TGTGCTAGTGGTTTAGGGACTAACTATGGCTACACCTTC,CASGLGTNYGYTF
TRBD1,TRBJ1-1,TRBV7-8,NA,TGTGCCAGCAGCCCGACAGGGCTTCCACCCTACAACACTGAAGCTTTCTTT,CASSPTGLPPYNTEAFF
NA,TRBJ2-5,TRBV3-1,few,TGTGCCAGCAGCCAAGATGAGATTCATCAAGAGACCCAGTACTTC,CASSQDEIHQETQYF
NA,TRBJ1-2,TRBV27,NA,TGTGCCAGCAGGACCGGGACCCAGAGAGGCTACACCTTC,CASRTGTQRGYTF
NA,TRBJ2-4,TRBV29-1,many,TGCAGCGTTTCAGCTGGGGTCAAAAACATTCAGTACTTC,CSVSAGVKNIQYF
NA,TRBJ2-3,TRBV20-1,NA,TGCAGTGCTACTAGGGTGAAGCATAGCACAGATACGCAGTATTTT,CSATRVKHSTDTQYF
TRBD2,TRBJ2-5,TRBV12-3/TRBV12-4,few,TGTGCCAGCAGTTCACCGGGGCTCGGGGGGCAAGAGACCCAGTACTTC,CASSSPGLGGQETQYF
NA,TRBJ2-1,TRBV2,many,TGTGCCAGCAGGGGCGGCTCCTACAATGAGCAGTTCTTC,CASRGGSYNEQFF
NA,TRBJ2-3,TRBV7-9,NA,TGTGCCAGCAGCCCGACCCATGTGGGCACAGATACGCAGTATTTT,CASSPTHVGTDTQYF
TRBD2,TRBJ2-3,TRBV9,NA,TGTGCCAGCAGCGCCGGATTGGCGGGGGGCACAGATACGCAGTATTTT,CASSAGLAGGTDTQYF
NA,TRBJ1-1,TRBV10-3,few,TGTGCCATCAGAAATGACGGGACTATGAACACTGAAGCTTTCTTT,CAIRNDGTMNTEAFF
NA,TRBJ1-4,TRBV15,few,TGTGCCACCAGCAGGGACGGGGGCGCAACTAATGAAAAACTGTTTTTT,CATSRDGGATNEKLFF
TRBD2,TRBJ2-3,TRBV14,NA,TGTGCCAGCAGCCAAGATCAGAGACTAGCAGCTCAGGATACGCAGTATTTT,CASSQDQRLAAQDTQYF
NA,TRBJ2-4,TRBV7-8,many,TGTGCCAGCAGGAAGGGGACTGGCGGAACAAACATTCAGTACTTC,CASRKGTGGTNIQYF
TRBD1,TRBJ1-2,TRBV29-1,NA,TGCAGCGTAAAAGGGACAGGGAAATATGGCTACACCTTC,CSVKGTGKYGYTF
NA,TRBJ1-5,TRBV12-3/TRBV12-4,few,TGTGCCAGCAGTTTGACATCGTTCGAGCCCCAGCATTTT,CASSLTSFEPQHF
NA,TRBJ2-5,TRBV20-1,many,TGCAGTGGGGTCCCGGGGCCCCCGATGGGGACCCAGTACTTC,CSGVPGPPMGTQYF
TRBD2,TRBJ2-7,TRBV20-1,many,TGCAGTGCTTGGGACTACCAGGACTACGAGCAGTACTTC,CSAWDYQDYEQYF
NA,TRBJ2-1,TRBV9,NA,TGTGCCAGCAGCCTTGTCAGTTATGAGCAGTTCTTC,CASSLVSYEQFF
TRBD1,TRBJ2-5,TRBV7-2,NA,TGTGCCAGCAGCTTAGGGGCAGGGGGTAAAGAGACCCAGTACTTC,CASSLGAGGKETQYF
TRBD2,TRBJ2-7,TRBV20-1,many,TGCAGTGCTAGCCAACCCACTAGCGCCAATTACGAGCAGTACTTC,CSASQPTSANYEQYF
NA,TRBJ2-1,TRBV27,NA,TGTGCCAGCAGTTCTAGCGTGACGAATTACAATGAGCAGTTCTTC,CASSSSVTNYNEQFF
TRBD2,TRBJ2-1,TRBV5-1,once,TGCGCCAGCAGCCCCTGGATAGCGGGAGCCTACAATGAGCAGTTCTTC,CASSPWIAGAYNEQFF
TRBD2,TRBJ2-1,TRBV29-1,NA,TGCAGCGTTTCTAGCGGGGCTTACAATGAGCAGTTCTTC,CSVSSGAYNEQFF
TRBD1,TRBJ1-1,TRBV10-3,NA,TGTGCCATCAGTGACGACAGGGGCCGGAACACTGAAGCTTTCTTT,CAISDDRGRNTEAFF
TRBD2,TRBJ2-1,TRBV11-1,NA,TGTGCCAGCAGCCCCGCGCGAAGCGGGAGAAGGAATGAGCAGTTCTTC,CASSPARSGRRNEQFF
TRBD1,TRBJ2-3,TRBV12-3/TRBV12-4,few,TGTGCCAGCAGTTTTCAGGCAGGGGGTGAGACAGATACGCAGTATTTT,CASSFQAGGETDTQYF
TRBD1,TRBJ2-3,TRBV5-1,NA,TGCGCCAGCAGCGCATCACAGGGGTCGACAGATACGCAGTATTTT,CASSASQGSTDTQYF
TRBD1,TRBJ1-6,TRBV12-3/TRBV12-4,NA,TGTGCCAGCAGTGGACAGGGATATTCACCCCTCCACTTT,CASSGQGYSPLHF
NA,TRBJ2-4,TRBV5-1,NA,TGCGCCAGCAGCTTGGTCCCGCGACTAGTCGAAAACATTCAGTACTTC,CASSLVPRLVENIQYF
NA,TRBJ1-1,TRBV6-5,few,TGTGCCAGCAGTTACTCGGACGACCCGAACACTGAAGCTTTCTTT,CASSYSDDPNTEAFF
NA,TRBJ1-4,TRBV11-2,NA,TGTGCCAGCAGGCGGAGGGGGGAAGGAGAAAAACTGTTTTTT,CASRRRGEGEKLFF
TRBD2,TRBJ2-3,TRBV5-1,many,TGCGCCAGCAGCTTAGCGGGAGTGGGCACAGATACGCAGTATTTT,CASSLAGVGTDTQYF
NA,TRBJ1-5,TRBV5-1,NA,TGTGCCAGCAGCTATCGAGATTACCCGTGGGATAGCAATCAGCCCCAGCATTTT,CASSYRDYPWDSNQPQHF
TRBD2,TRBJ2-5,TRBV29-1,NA,TGCAGCGTTGACCCAGACTACCGGGAGGGCCGAGGGCAAGAAGAGACCCAGTACTTC,CSVDPDYREGRGQEETQYF
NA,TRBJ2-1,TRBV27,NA,TGTGCCAGCAGTGCGATTGGGGCTAGGAACAATGAGCAGTTCTTC,CASSAIGARNNEQFF
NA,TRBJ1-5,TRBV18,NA,TGTGCCAGCTCAAAGGATAGGGATCAGCCCCAGCATTTT,CASSKDRDQPQHF
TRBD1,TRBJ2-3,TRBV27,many,TGTGCCAGCGCCAAGGGGGCGCGGTTGACAGATACGCAGTATTTT,CASAKGARLTDTQYF
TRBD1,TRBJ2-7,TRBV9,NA,TGTGCCAGTAACCACGAAACAGGGGCCGAGCAGTACTTC,CASNHETGAEQYF
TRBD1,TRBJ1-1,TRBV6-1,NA,TGTGCCAGCAGAGAAGCCTGGGACAGCATGAACACTGAAGCTTTCTTT,CASREAWDSMNTEAFF
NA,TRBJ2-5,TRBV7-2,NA,TGTGCCAGCAGCTACCGAGTGGGAGTGGCAATAGAGACCCAGTACTTC,CASSYRVGVAIETQYF
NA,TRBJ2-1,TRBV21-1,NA,TGTGCCAGCAGCAGACAATTAGCGGGGAGCTCCTACAATGAGCAGTTCTTC,CASSRQLAGSSYNEQFF
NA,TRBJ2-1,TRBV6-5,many,TGTGCCAGCAGTGCCCGGGACACCCCCTACAATGAGCAGTTCTTC,CASSARDTPYNEQFF
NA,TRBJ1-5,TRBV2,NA,TGTGCCAGCAGTGGAGGGGATAGCAATCAGCCCCAGCATTTT,CASSGGDSNQPQHF
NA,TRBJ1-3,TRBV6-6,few,TGTGCCAGCAGTTACGGAAACACCATATATTTT,CASSYGNTIYF
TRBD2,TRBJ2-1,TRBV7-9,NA,TGTGCCAGCAGCCCCCCAGGCCTAGCGGGAGAGCAGTTCTTC,CASSPPGLAGEQFF